This T cell receptor (beta chain) emerged from a study of vaccination and CD4 T cells after COVID-19. Across the study: There were two doses of either BNT162b2 or mRNA-1273 vaccine given to participants.

Specified treatment: approximately nine-day PBMC culture with coronavirus spike peptide pools or control peptides (ViraFEST assay). Wells contained around 1.8 million PBMCs each, and these were cultured with 7.5 to 10 IU/ml IL-2 and approximately 10 ug/ml peptide pools. CDR3 length: 15 residues. The V gene lost 0 bases and the J gene lost 4 bases, with 10 bases spanning the gap. Germline CDR1 is SGHRS and CDR2 is YFSETQ. Cultured CD4+ T cells had their DNA profiled by the Oncomine TCR Beta short-read assay. Using the QIAamp micro DNA kit, genomic DNA was extracted from the CD4+ T cells that had been cultured. TCRdb itself ran the PCR reads through MiXCR, one entry per CDR3 protein. Here the sample spans under 25,000 distinct CDR3 sequences, 20% to 30% being singletons. Worth noting for this clonotype: The antigen remains unidentified.

The sequencing sample was made of cultured CD4+ T cells from blood. The sequence was collected from a human donor with COVID-19. The V and J genes are TRBV5-1 and TRBJ2-2; D unresolved. The CDR3 DNA reads as TGCGCCAGCAGCTTGGAGGGCACGTCCACCGGGGAGCTGTTTTTT. Translation: CASSLEGTSTGELFF.